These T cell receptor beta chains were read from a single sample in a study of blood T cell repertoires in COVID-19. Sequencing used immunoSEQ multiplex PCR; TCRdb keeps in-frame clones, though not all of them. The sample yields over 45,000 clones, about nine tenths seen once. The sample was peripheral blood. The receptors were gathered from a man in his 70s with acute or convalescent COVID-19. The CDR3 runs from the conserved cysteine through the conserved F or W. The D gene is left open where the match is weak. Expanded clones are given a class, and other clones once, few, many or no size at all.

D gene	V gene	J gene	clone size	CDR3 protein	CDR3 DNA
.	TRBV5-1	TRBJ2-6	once	CASSFLGGTDIPSGANVLTF	TGCGCCAGCAGCTTTCTCGGCGGGACAGATATCCCCTCTGGGGCCAACGTCCTGACTTTC
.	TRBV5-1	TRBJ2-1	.	CASSPGPSSYNEQFF	TGCGCCAGCAGTCCGGGTCCTAGCTCCTACAATGAGCAGTTCTTC
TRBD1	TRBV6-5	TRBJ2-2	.	CASSRDRGRELFF	TGTGCCAGCAGTAGGGACAGGGGAAGGGAGCTGTTTTTT
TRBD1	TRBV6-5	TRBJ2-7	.	CASSKQGARYEQYF	TGTGCCAGCAGTAAACAGGGGGCGCGCTACGAGCAGTACTTC
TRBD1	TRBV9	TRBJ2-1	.	CASSVAGTGALEQFF	TGTGCCAGCAGCGTTGCCGGGACAGGGGCCCTTGAGCAGTTCTTC
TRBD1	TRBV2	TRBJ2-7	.	CASSEALGQGAGEQYF	TGTGCCAGCAGTGAAGCGCTTGGGCAGGGGGCAGGAGAGCAGTACTTC
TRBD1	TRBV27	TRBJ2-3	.	CASSDWDRGSDTQYF	TGTGCCAGCAGTGACTGGGACAGGGGATCAGATACGCAGTATTTT
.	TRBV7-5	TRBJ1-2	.	CVRSPRQAGYTF	TGTGTCAGAAGCCCCCGACAGGCTGGCTACACCTTC
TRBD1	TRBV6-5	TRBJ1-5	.	CASSYSDRGGQPQHF	TGTGCCAGCAGTTACTCGGACAGGGGAGGACAGCCCCAGCATTTT
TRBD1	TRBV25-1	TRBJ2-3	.	CASSEYEGARTDTQYF	TGTGCCAGCAGTGAATATGAGGGGGCTCGCACAGATACGCAGTATTTT
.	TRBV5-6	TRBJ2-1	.	CASSREWRGYYNEQFF	TGTGCCAGCAGCCGAGAGTGGAGGGGTTATTACAATGAGCAGTTCTTC
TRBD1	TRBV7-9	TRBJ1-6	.	CASSLGQGEYSPLHF	TGTGCCAGCAGCTTAGGACAGGGAGAATATTCACCCCTCCACTTT
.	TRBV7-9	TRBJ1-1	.	CASSSGLLGTEAFF	TGTGCCAGCAGCTCTGGACTCTTGGGGACTGAAGCTTTCTTT
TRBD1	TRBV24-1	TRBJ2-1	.	CATSDFGQGARDEQFF	TGTGCCACCAGTGATTTCGGACAGGGGGCGCGGGATGAGCAGTTCTTC
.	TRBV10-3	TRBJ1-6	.	CAISRSGSNSPLHF	TGTGCCATCAGTCGCAGCGGGAGCAATTCACCCCTCCACTTT
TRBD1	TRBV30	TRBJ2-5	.	CASSRGRGHQETQYF	TGTGCCTCAAGCAGGGGCAGGGGGCACCAAGAGACCCAGTACTTC
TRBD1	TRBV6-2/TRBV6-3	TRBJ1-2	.	CASSYLTGNYGYTF	TGTGCCAGCAGTTACCTGACAGGGAACTATGGCTACACCTTC
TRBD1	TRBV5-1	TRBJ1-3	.	CASSWGTGLQGNTIYF	TGCGCCAGCAGCTGGGGGACAGGCCTTCAAGGAAACACCATATATTTT
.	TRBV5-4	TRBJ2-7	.	CASSFETGQPPHEQYF	TGTGCCAGCAGCTTCGAGACAGGTCAACCCCCCCACGAGCAGTACTTC
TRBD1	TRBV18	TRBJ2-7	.	CASSPLGQGGYEQYF	TGTGCCAGCTCACCCTTGGGACAGGGGGGCTACGAGCAGTACTTC
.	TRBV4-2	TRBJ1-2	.	CASSHPGNYGYTF	TGTGCCAGCAGCCACCCAGGGAACTATGGCTACACCTTC
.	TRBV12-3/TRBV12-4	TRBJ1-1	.	CASSLGGGTEAFF	TGTGCCAGCAGTTTGGGGGGAGGGACTGAAGCTTTCTTT
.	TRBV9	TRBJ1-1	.	CASSAGNTEAFF	TGTGCCAGCAGCGCGGGGAACACTGAAGCTTTCTTT
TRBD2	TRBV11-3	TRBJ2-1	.	CASSSAGEGDEQFF	TGTGCCAGCAGCTCAGCGGGGGAGGGAGATGAGCAGTTCTTC
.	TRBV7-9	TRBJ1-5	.	CASTSGGGNSNQPQHF	TGTGCCAGCACCTCCGGTGGGGGGAATAGCAATCAGCCCCAGCATTTT
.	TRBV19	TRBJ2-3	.	CASSPIDRRTDTQYF	TGTGCCAGTAGTCCGATAGACAGGCGCACAGATACGCAGTATTTT
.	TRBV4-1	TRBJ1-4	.	CASSQGLVGHRGEKLFF	TGCGCCAGCAGCCAAGGCCTAGTGGGACACCGAGGGGAAAAACTGTTTTTT
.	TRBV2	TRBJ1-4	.	CASSDLGAGDEKLFF	TGTGCCAGCAGTGATCTCGGAGCCGGGGATGAAAAACTGTTTTTT
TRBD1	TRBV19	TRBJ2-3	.	CASSIAGGLTDTQYF	TGTGCCAGTAGTATCGCAGGGGGTCTCACAGATACGCAGTATTTT
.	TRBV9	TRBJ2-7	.	CASSRGGYEQYF	TGTGCCAGCAGCCGAGGTGGGTACGAGCAGTACTTC
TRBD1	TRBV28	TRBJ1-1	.	CASTARGRAEAFF	TGTGCCAGCACCGCCAGGGGGCGGGCTGAAGCTTTCTTT
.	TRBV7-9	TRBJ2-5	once	CASNGAGETQYF	TGTGCCAGCAATGGGGCGGGGGAGACCCAGTACTTC
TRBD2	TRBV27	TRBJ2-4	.	CASSPLAVTNIQYF	TGTGCCAGCAGTCCACTAGCGGTAACAAACATTCAGTACTTC
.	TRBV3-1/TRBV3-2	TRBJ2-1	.	CASSRSTGSSYNEQFF	TGTGCCAGCAGCCGCAGTACGGGTAGCTCCTACAATGAGCAGTTCTTC
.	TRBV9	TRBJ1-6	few	CASSASMRDSPLHF	TGTGCCAGCAGCGCCTCGATGAGAGATTCACCCCTCCACTTT
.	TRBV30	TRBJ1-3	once	CAWRRPSRNTIYF	TGTGCCTGGCGCAGGCCCTCTCGGAACACCATATATTTT
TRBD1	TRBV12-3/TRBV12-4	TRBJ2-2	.	CASSLGQGGLFF	TGTGCCAGCAGTCTCGGACAGGGGGGTCTGTTTTTT
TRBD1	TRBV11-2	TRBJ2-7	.	CASSWTGLAMLGYEQYF	TGTGCCAGCAGCTGGACAGGACTCGCTATGTTGGGCTACGAGCAGTACTTC
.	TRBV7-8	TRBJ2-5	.	CASSSQGPRETQYF	TGTGCCAGCAGCTCCCAGGGCCCACGGGAGACCCAGTACTTC
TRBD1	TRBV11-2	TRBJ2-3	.	CASSRGTGGPTDTQYF	TGTGCCAGCAGCCGGGGGACAGGGGGACCCACAGATACGCAGTATTTT
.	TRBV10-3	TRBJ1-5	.	CAISESGAGNNQPQHF	TGTGCCATCAGTGAGTCAGGGGCAGGGAACAATCAGCCCCAGCATTTT
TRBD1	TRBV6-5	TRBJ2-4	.	CASSYGTGRDIQYF	TGTGCCAGCAGTTACGGGACAGGGCGAGACATTCAGTACTTC
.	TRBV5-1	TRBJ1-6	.	CASTKDRVNSPLHF	TGCGCCAGCACCAAGGACAGAGTTAATTCACCCCTCCACTTT
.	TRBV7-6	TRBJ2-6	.	CASSLAEGRSGANVLTF	TGTGCCAGCAGCTTAGCGGAGGGGCGCTCTGGGGCCAACGTCCTGACTTTC
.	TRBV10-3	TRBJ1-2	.	CATSDSGTLYGYTF	TGTGCCACCAGTGATTCCGGGACACTCTATGGCTACACCTTC
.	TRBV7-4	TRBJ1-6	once	CASSVARLTGLVSPLHF	TGTGCCAGCAGCGTAGCCCGCCTTACAGGGTTAGTATCACCCCTCCACTTT
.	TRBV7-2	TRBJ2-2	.	CASSLALRFTGELFF	TGTGCCAGCAGCTTAGCATTGAGGTTCACCGGGGAGCTGTTTTTT
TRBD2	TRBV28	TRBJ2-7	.	CASSLLGTSFHEQYF	TGTGCCAGCAGTTTATTGGGGACTAGCTTCCACGAGCAGTACTTC
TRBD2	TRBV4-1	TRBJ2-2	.	CASSQDMLAGGQAGELFF	TGCGCCAGCAGCCAAGATATGCTAGCGGGGGGGCAGGCCGGGGAGCTGTTTTTT